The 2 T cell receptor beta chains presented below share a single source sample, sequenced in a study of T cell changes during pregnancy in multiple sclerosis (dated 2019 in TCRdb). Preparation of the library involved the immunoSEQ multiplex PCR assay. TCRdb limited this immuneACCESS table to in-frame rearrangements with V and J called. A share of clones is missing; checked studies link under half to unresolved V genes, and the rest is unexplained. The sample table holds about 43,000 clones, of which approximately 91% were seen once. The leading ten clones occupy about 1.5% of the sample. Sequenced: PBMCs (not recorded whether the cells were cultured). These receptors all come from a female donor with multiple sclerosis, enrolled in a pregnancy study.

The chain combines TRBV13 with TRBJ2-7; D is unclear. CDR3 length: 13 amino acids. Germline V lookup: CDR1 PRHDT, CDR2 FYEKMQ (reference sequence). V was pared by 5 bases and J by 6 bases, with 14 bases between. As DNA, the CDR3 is TGTGCCAGCAGCCATACCCGGCACCCCGAGCAGTACTTC. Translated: CASSHTRHPEQYF.

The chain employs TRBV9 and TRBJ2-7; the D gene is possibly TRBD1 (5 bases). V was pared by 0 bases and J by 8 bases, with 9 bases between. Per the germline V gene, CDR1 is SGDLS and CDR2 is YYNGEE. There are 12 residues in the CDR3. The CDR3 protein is CASSVDQDKQYF. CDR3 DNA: TGTGCCAGCAGCGTAGATCAGGACAAGCAGTACTTC.